This T cell receptor (beta chain) was obtained from a study of blood T cell repertoires in COVID-19. Study-level background: Samples of COVID-19 (acute and convalescent) were obtained from the United States, Italy and Spain.

Authors' analysis steps: Amplification from reference gene primers served as the basis for estimated nucleated cell counts. The assay was immunoSEQ multiplex PCR, and TCRdb's table has in-frame clones only and misses some. The V and J calls and clone size are taken from that table; D and trimming were inferred from the DNA. The sample yields 250,000 to 350,000 clones, about 90% seen once. The ends were cut back, 2 bases at V and 5 bases at J, with 6 bases in the middle. The germline CDR1 and CDR2 sequences are MDHEN and SYDVKM. This CDR3 spans 12 amino acids. This clone was seen more than once but under ten times.

The genes are TRBV28 and TRBJ1-2; D ambiguous. This clonotype was sampled from a young man with active or convalescent COVID-19. Specimen: peripheral blood. For the CDR3, the DNA is TGTGCCAGCAGTTTAGGAGGGTATGGCTACACCTTC. Translating gives CASSLGGYGYTF.